What follows is one T cell receptor beta chain and its context. The sample belongs to a study of blood T cell repertoires in COVID-19. About the study: Whether acute or convalescent, the COVID-19 samples came from the United States, Italy and Spain. T cells, B-cell-depleted T cells, or PBMCs provided the cDNA or gDNA that served as material.

This table comes from immunoSEQ multiplex PCR, and its TCRdb copy is limited to in-frame clones, with some not included. The data contain some 270,000 clones, roughly 89% of them singletons. CDR1 and CDR2 from the germline V gene are GTSNPN and SVGIG (reference sequence). This CDR3 spans 14 amino acids. Trimming removed 6 bases from V and 0 bases from J, with 15 bases in between. This sequence originates from a woman aged 40-49 years who had recovered from COVID-19. Source material: peripheral blood. The chain carries TRBV30 and TRBJ2-7, with D maybe TRBD2 (5 bases). The CDR3 spells CACPSRAGSYEQYF. Written as DNA, the CDR3 is TGTGCCTGTCCGAGCCGGGCGGGCTCCTACGAGCAGTACTTC.